The rows below give T cell receptor beta chains drawn from one sample of a study of chemoradiotherapy in HPV16-positive cancers. The method was immunoSEQ multiplex PCR; TCRdb's version includes in-frame clones alone and lacks a portion of them. The sample includes approximately 15,000 clones, under 85% of them seen just once. The biological material was taken from a patient who underwent chemoradiotherapy. The receptor source for this set is a human donor with HPV-associated anogenital cancer. Each CDR3 is given with its conserved first and last residue.

TRBV11-1	TRBJ2-3	CASSRLAGGRGTQYF
TRBV6-6	TRBJ2-1	CATHPSGPINEQFF
TRBV7-8	TRBJ1-2	CASRETGTVYGYTF
TRBV5-6	TRBJ1-5	CASSFKGYNQPQHF
TRBV9	TRBJ1-2	CASRGGLGYGYTF
TRBV5-1	NA	CASSLKGARLDEQYF
TRBV21-1	TRBJ2-7	CASSKQLSGHYEQYF
TRBV5-1	TRBJ1-4	CASSLKVRTDNEKLFF
TRBV19	TRBJ1-5	CASSIARGQPQHF
TRBV5-1	TRBJ1-2	CASSLGTGGYGYTF
TRBV5-4	TRBJ2-7	CASSLGGVVLSYEQYF
TRBV7-9	TRBJ1-1	CASSSLDGILGTEAFF
TRBV5-6	TRBJ1-1	CASSLHKNTEAFF
TRBV5-1	TRBJ1-3	CASSPGTAGNTIYF
TRBV5-1	TRBJ1-2	CASSLEGGHSYGYTF
TRBV19	TRBJ2-3	CASKEGGHTDTQYF
TRBV7-9	TRBJ2-3	CASSSNGGGRTDTQYF
TRBV6-1	TRBJ2-1	CASKGEGIEQFF
TRBV2	TRBJ2-7	CASSDPGTSPKGATYEQYF
TRBV13	TRBJ2-2	CASSLGGGSTGELFF
TRBV30	TRBJ1-5	CAWSVAGQRNQPQHF
TRBV6-6	TRBJ1-4	CASRQRNEKLFF
TRBV29-1	TRBJ2-2	CSVAFGGAGELFF
TRBV5-1	TRBJ2-2	CASSLDRTVNTGELFF
TRBV6-1	TRBJ1-5	CALSPGQPQHF